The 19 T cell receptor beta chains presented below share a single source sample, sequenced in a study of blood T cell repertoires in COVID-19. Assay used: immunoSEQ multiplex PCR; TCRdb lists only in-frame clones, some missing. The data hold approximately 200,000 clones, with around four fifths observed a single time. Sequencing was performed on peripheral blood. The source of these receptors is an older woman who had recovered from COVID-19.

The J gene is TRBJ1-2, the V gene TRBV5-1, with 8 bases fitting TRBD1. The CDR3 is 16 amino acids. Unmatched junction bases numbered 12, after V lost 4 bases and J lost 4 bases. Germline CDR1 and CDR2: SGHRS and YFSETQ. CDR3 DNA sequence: TGCGCCAGCAGCGCCGCTCCCGGGACAGGAACCTATGGCTACACCTTC. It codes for CASSAAPGTGTYGYTF.

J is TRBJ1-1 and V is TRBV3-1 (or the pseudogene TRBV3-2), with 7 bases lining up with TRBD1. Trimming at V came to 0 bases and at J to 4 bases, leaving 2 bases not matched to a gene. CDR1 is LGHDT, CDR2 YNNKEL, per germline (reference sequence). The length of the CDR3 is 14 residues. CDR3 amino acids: CASSQETGITEAFF. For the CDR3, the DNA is TGTGCCAGCAGCCAAGAGACAGGGATCACTGAAGCTTTCTTT.

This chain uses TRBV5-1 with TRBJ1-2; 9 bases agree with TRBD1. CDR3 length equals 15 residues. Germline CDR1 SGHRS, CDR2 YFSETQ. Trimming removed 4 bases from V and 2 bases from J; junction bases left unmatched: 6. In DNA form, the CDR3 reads TGCGCCAGCAGCCCGCGACAGGGGGGGAACTATGGCTACACCTTC. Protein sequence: CASSPRQGGNYGYTF.

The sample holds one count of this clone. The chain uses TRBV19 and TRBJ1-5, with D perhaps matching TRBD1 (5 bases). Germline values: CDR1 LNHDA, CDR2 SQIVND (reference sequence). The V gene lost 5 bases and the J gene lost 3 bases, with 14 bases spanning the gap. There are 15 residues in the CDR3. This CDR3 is CASSPQGSYNQPQHF. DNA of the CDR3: TGTGCCAGTAGTCCCCAGGGATCTTACAATCAGCCCCAGCATTTT.

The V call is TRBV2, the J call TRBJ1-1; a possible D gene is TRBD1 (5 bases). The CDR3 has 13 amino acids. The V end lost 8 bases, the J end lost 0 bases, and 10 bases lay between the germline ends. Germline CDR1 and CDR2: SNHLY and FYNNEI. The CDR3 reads CASEDSLNTEAFF. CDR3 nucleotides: TGTGCCAGCGAAGACAGCCTGAACACTGAAGCTTTCTTT.

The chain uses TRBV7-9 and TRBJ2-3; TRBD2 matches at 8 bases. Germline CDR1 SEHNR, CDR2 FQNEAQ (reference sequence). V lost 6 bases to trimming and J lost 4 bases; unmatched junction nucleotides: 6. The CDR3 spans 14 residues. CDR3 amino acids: CASRASGGSDTQYF. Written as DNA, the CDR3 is TGTGCCAGCAGAGCGAGCGGGGGTTCAGATACGCAGTATTTT. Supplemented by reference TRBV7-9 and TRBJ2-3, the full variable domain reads DTGVSQNPRHKITKRGQNVTFRCDPISEHNRLYWYRQTLGQGPEFLTYFQNEAQLEKSRLLSDRFSAERPKGSFSTLEIQRTEQGDSAMYLCASRASGGSDTQYFGPGTRLTVL.

Written as DNA, the CDR3 is TGCGCCAGCAGCCAAGATCAGGGGGCACTCCCTGGAAACACCATATATTTT. It encodes CASSQDQGALPGNTIYF. J is TRBJ1-3 and V is TRBV4-1; TRBD1 matches at 8 bases. Germline loops: CDR1 MGHRA, CDR2 YSYEKL. V shed 0 bases, J shed 2 bases, and the junction held 6 bases outside the gene matches. This CDR3 comprises 17 residues.

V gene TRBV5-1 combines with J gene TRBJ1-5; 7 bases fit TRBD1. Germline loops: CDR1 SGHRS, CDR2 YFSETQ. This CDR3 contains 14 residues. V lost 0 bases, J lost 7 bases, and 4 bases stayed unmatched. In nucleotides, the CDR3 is TGCGCCAGCAGCTTGGAGCAAGGGGGCCAGCCCCAGCATTTT. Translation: CASSLEQGGQPQHF.

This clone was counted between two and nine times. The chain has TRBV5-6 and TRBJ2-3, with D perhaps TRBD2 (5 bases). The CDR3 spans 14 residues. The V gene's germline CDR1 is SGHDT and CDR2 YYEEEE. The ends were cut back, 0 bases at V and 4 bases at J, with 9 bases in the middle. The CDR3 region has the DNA TGTGCCAGCAGCTTGGTTTGGGGAGCAGATACGCAGTATTTT. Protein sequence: CASSLVWGADTQYF.

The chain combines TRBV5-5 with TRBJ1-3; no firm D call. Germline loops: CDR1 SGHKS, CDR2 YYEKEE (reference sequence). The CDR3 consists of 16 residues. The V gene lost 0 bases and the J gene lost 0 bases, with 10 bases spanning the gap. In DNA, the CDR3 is TGTGCCAGCAGCTTGGCTATCGGGAGCTCTGGAAACACCATATATTTT. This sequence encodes CASSLAIGSSGNTIYF.

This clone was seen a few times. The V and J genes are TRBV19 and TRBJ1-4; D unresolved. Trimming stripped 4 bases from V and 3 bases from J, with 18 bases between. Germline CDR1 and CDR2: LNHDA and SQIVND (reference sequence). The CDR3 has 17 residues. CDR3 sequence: CASSRRGFSRSNEKLFF. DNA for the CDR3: TGTGCCAGTAGTAGAAGAGGTTTCTCCCGGTCTAATGAAAAACTGTTTTTT.

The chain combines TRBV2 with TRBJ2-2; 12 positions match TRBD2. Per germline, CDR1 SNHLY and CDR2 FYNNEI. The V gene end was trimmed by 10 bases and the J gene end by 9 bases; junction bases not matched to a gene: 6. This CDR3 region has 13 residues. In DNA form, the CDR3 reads TGTGCCATACTAGCGGGGGGCTTCAGGGAGCTGTTTTTT. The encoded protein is CAILAGGFRELFF.

The CDR3 DNA follows: TGTGCCAGCAGCTCAGGGGTTGGCACAGATACGCAGTATTTT. Translation: CASSSGVGTDTQYF. The V gene is TRBV11-2, the J gene TRBJ2-3; maybe TRBD1 (6 bases). V lost 4 bases and J lost 1, with 9 bases in between. The CDR3 is made up of 14 amino acids. Germline CDR1 SGHAT, CDR2 FQNNGV.

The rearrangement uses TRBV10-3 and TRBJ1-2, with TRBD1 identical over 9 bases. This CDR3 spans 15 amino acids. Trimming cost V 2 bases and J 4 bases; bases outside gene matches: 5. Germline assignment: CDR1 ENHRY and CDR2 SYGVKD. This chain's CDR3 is CAISETGTGSYGYTF. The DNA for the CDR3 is TGTGCCATCAGTGAGACTGGGACAGGGAGCTATGGCTACACCTTC.

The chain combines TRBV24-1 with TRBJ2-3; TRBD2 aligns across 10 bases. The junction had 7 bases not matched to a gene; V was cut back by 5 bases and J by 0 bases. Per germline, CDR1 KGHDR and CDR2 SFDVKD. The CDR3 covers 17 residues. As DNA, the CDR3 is TGTGCCACCAGTGCTAGCGGGGGAAATAAAAGCACAGATACGCAGTATTTT. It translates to CATSASGGNKSTDTQYF.

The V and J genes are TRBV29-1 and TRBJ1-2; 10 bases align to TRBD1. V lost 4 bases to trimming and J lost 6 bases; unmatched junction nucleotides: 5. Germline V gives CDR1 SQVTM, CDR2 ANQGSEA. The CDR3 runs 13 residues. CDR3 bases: TGCAGCGTTGGTCGACAGGGGGCGAATGGCTACACCTTC. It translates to CSVGRQGANGYTF.

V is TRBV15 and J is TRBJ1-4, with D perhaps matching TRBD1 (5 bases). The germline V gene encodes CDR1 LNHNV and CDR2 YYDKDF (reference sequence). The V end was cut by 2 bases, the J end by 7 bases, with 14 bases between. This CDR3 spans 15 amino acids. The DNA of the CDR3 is TGTGCCACCAGCAGAATTTCCCAGGGAAGTGAAAAACTGTTTTTT. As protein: CATSRISQGSEKLFF. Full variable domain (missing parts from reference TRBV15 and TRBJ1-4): DAMVIQNPRYQVTQFGKPVTLSCSQTLNHNVMYWYQQKSSQAPKLLFHYYDKDFNNEADTPDNFQSRRPNTSFCFLDIRSPGLGDTAMYLCATSRISQGSEKLFFGSGTQLSVL.

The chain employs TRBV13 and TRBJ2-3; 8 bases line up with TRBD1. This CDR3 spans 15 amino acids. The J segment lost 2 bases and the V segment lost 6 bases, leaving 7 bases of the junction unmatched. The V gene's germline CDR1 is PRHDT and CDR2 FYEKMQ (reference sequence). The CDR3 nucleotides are TGTGCCAGCAGAACCCGACAGGGGTTCACAGATACGCAGTATTTT. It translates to CASRTRQGFTDTQYF.

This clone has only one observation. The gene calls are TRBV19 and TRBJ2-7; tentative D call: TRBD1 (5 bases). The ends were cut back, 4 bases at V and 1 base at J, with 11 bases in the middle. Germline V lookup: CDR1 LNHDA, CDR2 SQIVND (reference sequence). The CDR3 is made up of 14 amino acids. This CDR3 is CASSRRQRSYEQYF. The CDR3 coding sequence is TGTGCCAGTAGTAGAAGACAGAGATCCTACGAGCAGTACTTC.